The TCR beta chain under discussion was sequenced for a study of cytomegalovirus exposure and HLA in healthy donors (dated by TCRdb to between 2016 and 2019). In the study overall: An earlier analysis of some 550 of the donors reported about 250 Gb of sequence data and 117 million unique TCR beta sequences from approximately 180 million T cells. Approximately 300 gigabases of sequencing data and around 80 million unique TCR sequences made up an early release that covered about 640 HLA-typed donors. Of the 300 to 500 genotyped donors, less than 90% were placed in the genetic ancestry cluster associated with self-reported Caucasian donors. The study was designed to test whether signatures of past pathogen exposure could be identified by cataloging public T cell receptors. The study profiled the T cell repertoires of hundreds of subjects by immunosequencing and related them to cytomegalovirus serostatus. Along with the 666-subject first cohort, a separate validation cohort of around 120 different subjects was used. The study combined high-throughput TCR immunosequencing, statistical association of individual TCRs with disease status, and machine learning to predict cytomegalovirus infection status. A later analysis re-analyzed previously published TCR beta repertoires from 550 to 700 donors and added high-resolution HLA genotyping to study TCR occurrence patterns. Rather than using new phenotypic data, the later analysis identified candidate immune exposures from TCR beta sequences and from how often those sequences occurred across donors. An earlier analysis of about 600 of the donors used high-throughput TCR beta sequencing to judge whether each TCR beta V gene segment behaved as functional or pseudogenic. Donor age, sex, ethnicity and CMV serostatus were compiled alongside the repertoire data. A later genetic analysis used genome-wide SNP genotypes for about 60% of the roughly 700 donors, treating that subset as a discovery cohort. All discovery cohort repertoires had been generated using a single sequencing platform. HLA typing included class I and class II loci at four-digit resolution. The number of donors typed differed by locus, with about 629-640 for A, B, C, DRB1 and DQB1, roughly 520 for DQA1, approximately 580 for DPA1, and under 490 for DPB1. Because of strong linkage in the cohort, 4 to 6 DR-DQ haplotypes were treated as single units for association and clustering. Among about 410 genotyped donors of the cohort, an average of around 250,000 unique TCR beta nucleotide sequences was sequenced per donor, of which about 18% were non-productive. What the authors observed across the whole study: This cohort had only TCR beta chains sequenced, and the lack of alpha or paired-chain data limited which features could be detected. Approximately 18 rarely observed V segments, including chromosome 9 orphons, were excluded from the earlier analysis of several hundred of the donors because counts were too low. In a later analysis, HLA-associated TCR beta chains were found to be more clonally expanded and to have lower generation probabilities than equally common non-associated chains. According to the authors, the approach could potentially be generalized to other disease states and immunological phenotypes. The sequencing pipeline was judged likely to have produced a cluster of highly shared sequence variants as a technical artifact. According to a later analysis, most CMV-associated TCR beta chains appeared to be HLA-restricted, and the HLA associations seemed to be driven largely by CMV exposure. Across donors, most TCR sequences were observed very rarely, whereas some public TCRs were present in many individuals. A later analysis found that TCR association rates varied across HLA loci, with DRB1 alleles showing the most associated TCRs and HLA-C alleles the fewest. The only immune exposure information available for the cohort was CMV serostatus. Strong co-occurrence of HLA alleles, especially DR and DQ, made assigning TCR associations to individual alleles difficult. In an earlier analysis of several hundred of the donors, most TCR beta V segments were observed in productive rearrangements about 87% or about 30% of the time, broadly matching IMGT annotations. Linkage disequilibrium might explain the correlated functional status among segregating V segments, but an unknown experimental factor could not be excluded. The study gave a list of under 200 TCR beta chains associated with cytomegalovirus. Compared with the roughly 720-donor mean, donors in an Asian-associated ancestry cluster had fewer N-insertions in productive TCRs, according to a later genetic analysis. Because HLA typing was missing for some donors at each locus, association tests included only the typed subset. In both the original and validation cohorts, the classifier was reported to diagnose cytomegalovirus status with high specificity and sensitivity. In a later analysis, several top co-occurrence clusters were reported to appear linked to parvovirus B19, influenza, CMV and Epstein-Barr virus. Roughly uniform sequencing depth across donors was assumed in presence/absence analyses, although this assumption may not hold. Three of the identified cytomegalovirus-associated TCR beta chains were confirmed in vitro to be specific for cytomegalovirus antigens. A further reported finding was that TCR beta sequences accurately predicted the HLA-A and HLA-B alleles for most subjects in the first cohort. In a later analysis, about 16,000 TCR beta sequences were associated with specific HLA alleles at a false discovery rate of 0.05. In a later genetic analysis, a missense DCLRE1C variant was associated with V-gene and J-gene trimming of TCR beta chains, and the association was replicated in an independent cohort.

Libraries came from the immunoSEQ multiplex PCR assay. For the multiplex PCR, a mixture combining 60 forward primers for TCR Vbeta segments and 13 reverse primers for TCR Jbeta segments was used. The CDR3 region of rearranged TCR beta genes was amplified from genomic DNA with a multiplex PCR assay. The amplified TCR beta libraries were sequenced on the Illumina HiSeq System as 87-base-pair reads. As for the authors' bioinformatics: A later analysis tallied roughly 76 million unique TCR beta chains across the 666 repertoires, and around 10 million of those chains were shared by two or more donors. Raw reads were error-corrected and collapsed into unique sequences by a nearest-neighbor algorithm in which closely related sequences were merged to remove PCR and sequencing errors. CDR3 sequences were aligned to IMGT reference sequences to assign V, D and J gene segments. For a sequence to be retained, at least a six-nucleotide match to both a V gene segment and a J gene segment was required. Rearrangements were called productive when the CDR3 lacked stop codons and stayed in frame with V and J; all others were non-productive. Following IMGT convention, CDR3 was defined as the stretch from the second conserved V-encoded cysteine to the conserved J-encoded phenylalanine. Sequences without an unambiguous match to a single V gene segment were excluded from the earlier analysis of about 640 of the donors. An earlier analysis of 587 of the donors called V segments functional above 56.7% productive rearrangements and segregating when the between-donor standard deviation exceeded 5%. To diagnose cytomegalovirus status from the catalog of TCR beta chain sequences, a statistical classification framework was built. In a later analysis, TCR nucleotide sequences were compared against IMGT/GENE-DB human TR gene sequences so that V and J genes could be assigned. The TCRdist pipeline was used in a later analysis to assign CDR3 sequences and most-parsimonious VDJ recombination scenarios. A later analysis defined each TCR beta chain by its CDR3 amino acid sequence plus V-gene family, and excluded reads lacking a unique V-gene family. A later analysis removed several hundred highly shared, low-generation-probability nucleotide sequences to deal with suspected cross-contamination and a sequencing artifact. In a later analysis, a clonal expansion index for each public chain was calculated from normalized within-repertoire ranks of inferred template counts. A later analysis computed generation probabilities with a VDJ recombination model fitted to out-of-frame rearrangements, and checked the results against IGoR. In a later analysis, TCR-TCR, TCR-HLA and TCR-CMV co-occurrence was scored with hypergeometric tests, and a repertoire-size bias correction was applied to TCR pairs. In a later analysis, false discovery rates were estimated by permuting HLA or CMV assignments 20 times. A later analysis grouped co-occurring TCRs with DBSCAN, adding TCRdist sequence similarity when clustering within HLA-allele-positive subsets. Repertoires with fewer than 30,000 or more than 120,000 public chains were left out of co-occurrence clustering, as were four to six repertoires with anomalous nucleotide sharing. The immuneACCESS repertoire file appears here via TCRdb, limited to in-frame rearrangements. These files lack a portion of the clones; in checked studies, under half of the deficit traces to unresolved V genes, and the cause of the others is not known. Clone size and the V and J calls come from that table; the DNA yielded D and trimming. The sample table lists 200,000 to 250,000 clones, 82% of them with a count of one. The biggest ten clones account for less than 3% of the sample.

In total, approximately 690 healthy bone marrow donors made up the cohort. At the time of sampling, all cohort members were nominally healthy, though unrecorded immune exposures were likely present. The donor was CMV seronegative and belonged to the group of more than 300 seronegative cohort members. A peripheral blood sample was collected from each donor, and TCR beta sequencing was performed on peripheral blood mononuclear cells. The Qiagen DNeasy Blood Extraction Kit was used to extract genomic DNA from the blood cell samples. Remarks on this clone: Its antigen target is currently unknown. No quality values exist for individual bases; no much larger clone is one base distant.

The sequence derives from a woman between 40 and 50 years old in good health and CMV-seronegative. The sample was PBMCs.

CDR3 protein: CASSSVPPEAFF. The nucleotide sequence is TGTGCCAGTAGTAGCGTACCTCCTGAAGCTTTCTTT. Rearrangement joined TRBV19 to TRBJ1-1; no D gene is confidently identified. The germline V gene (reference sequence) supplies CDR1 LNHDA and CDR2 SQIVND. V is shortened by 4 bases, J by 6 bases, and the region joining them spans 9 bases. Including the terminal cysteine and phenylalanine, the CDR3 comprises 12 residues. The kept DNA is CDR3 alone, 36 bases in frame from the first base.